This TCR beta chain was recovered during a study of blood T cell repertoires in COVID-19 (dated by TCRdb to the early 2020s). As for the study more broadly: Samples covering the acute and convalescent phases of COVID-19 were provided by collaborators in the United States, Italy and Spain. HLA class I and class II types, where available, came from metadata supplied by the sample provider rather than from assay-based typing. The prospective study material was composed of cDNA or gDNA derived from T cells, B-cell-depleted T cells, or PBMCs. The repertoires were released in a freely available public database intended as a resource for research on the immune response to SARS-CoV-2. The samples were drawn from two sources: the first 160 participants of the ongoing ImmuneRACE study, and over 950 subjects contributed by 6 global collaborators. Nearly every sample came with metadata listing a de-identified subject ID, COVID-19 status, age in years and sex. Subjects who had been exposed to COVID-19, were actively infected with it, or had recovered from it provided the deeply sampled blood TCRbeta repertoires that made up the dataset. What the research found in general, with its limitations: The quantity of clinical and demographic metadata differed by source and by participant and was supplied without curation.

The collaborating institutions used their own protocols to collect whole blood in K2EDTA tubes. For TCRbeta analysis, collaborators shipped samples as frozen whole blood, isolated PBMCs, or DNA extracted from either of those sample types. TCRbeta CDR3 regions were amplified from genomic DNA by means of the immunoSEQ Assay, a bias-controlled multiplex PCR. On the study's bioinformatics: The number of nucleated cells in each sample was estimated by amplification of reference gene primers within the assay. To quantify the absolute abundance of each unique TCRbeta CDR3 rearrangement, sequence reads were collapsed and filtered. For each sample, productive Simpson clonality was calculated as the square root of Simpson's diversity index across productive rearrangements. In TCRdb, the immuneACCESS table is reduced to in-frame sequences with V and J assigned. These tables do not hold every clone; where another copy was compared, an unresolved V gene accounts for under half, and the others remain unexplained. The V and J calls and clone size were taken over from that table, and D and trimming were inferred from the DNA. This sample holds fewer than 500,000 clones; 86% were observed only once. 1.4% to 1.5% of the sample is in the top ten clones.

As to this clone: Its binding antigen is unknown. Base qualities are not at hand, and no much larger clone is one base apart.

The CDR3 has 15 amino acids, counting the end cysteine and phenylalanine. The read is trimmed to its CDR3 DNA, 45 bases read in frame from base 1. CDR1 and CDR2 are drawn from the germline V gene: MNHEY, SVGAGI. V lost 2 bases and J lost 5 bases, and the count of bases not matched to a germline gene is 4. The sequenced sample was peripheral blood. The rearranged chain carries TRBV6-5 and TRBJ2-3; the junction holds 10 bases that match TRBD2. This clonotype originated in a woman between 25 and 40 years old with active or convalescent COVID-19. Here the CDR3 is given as CASSYVTSGEDTQYF. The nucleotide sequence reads TGTGCCAGCAGTTACGTTACTAGCGGGGAAGATACGCAGTATTTT.